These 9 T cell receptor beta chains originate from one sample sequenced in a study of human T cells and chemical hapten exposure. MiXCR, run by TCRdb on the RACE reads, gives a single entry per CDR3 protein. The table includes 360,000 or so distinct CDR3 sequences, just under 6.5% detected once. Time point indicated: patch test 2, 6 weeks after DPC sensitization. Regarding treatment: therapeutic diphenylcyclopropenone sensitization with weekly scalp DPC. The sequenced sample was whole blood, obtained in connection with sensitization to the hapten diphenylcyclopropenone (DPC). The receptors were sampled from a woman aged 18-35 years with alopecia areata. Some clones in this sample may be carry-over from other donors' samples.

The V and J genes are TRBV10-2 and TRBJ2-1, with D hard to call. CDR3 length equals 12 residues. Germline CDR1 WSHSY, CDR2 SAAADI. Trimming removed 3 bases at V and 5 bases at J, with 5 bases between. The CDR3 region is CASSERDNEQFF. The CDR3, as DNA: TGCGCCAGCAGTGAAAGGGACAATGAGCAGTTCTTC.

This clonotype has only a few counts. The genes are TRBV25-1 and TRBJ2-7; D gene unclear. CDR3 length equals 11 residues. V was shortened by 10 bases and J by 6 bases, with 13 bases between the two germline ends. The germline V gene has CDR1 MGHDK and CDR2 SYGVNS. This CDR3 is CATLVGSEQYF. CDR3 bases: TGTGCCACCCTTGTGGGATCCGAGCAGTACTTC.

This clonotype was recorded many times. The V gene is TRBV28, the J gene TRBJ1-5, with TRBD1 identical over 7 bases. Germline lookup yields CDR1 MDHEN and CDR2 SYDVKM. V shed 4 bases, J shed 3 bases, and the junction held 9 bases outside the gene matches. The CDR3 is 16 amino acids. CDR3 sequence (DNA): TGTGCCAGCAGTTGGGACAGATACCGCTCCAATCAGCCCCAGCATTTT. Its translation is CASSWDRYRSNQPQHF.

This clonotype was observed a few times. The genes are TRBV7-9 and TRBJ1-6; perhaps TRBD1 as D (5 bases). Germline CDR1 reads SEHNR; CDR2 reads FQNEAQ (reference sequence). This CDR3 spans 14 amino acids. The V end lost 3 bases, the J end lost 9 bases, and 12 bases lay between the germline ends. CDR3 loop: CASSLGHGGSPLHF. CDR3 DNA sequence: TGTGCCAGCAGCTTGGGTCACGGGGGTTCACCCCTCCACTTT.

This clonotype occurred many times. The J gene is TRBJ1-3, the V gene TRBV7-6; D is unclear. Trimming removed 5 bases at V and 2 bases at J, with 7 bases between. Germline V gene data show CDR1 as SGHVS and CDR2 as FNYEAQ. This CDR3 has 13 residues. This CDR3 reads CASSGGPGNTIYF. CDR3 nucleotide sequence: TGTGCCAGCAGCGGAGGACCTGGAAACACCATATATTTT.

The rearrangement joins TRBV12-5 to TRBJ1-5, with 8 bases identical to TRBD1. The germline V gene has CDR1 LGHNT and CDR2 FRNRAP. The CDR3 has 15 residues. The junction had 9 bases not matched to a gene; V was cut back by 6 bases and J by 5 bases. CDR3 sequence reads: CASGEQGGYDQPQHF. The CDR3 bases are TGTGCTAGTGGAGAACAGGGGGGCTACGATCAGCCCCAGCATTTT.

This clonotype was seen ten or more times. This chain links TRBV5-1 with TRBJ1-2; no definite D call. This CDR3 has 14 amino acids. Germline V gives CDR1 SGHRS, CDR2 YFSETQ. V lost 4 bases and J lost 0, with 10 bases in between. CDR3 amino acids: CASSPDGTNYGYTF. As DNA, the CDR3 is TGCGCCAGCAGCCCGGACGGGACTAACTATGGCTACACCTTC.

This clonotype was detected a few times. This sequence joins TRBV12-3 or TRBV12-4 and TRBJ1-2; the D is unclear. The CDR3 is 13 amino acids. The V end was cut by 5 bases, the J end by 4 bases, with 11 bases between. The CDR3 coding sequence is TGTGCCAGCAGTCCAGGACGGATCTATGGCTACACCTTC. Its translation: CASSPGRIYGYTF.

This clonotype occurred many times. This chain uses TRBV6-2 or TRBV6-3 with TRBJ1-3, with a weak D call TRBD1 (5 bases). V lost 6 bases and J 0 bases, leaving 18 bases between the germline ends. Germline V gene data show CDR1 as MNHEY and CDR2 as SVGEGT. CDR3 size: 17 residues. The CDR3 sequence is CASRRGSLRHSGNTIYF. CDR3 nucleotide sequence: TGTGCCAGCAGGAGGGGTTCGCTTCGGCACTCTGGAAACACCATATATTTT.